One sample yielded the 9 T cell receptor beta chains listed below, sequenced in a study of CD8+ T cells in alopecia areata. As the sequencing template, cDNA was produced by extracting RNA and reverse transcribing it. This table comes from immunoSEQ multiplex PCR, and its TCRdb copy is limited to in-frame clones, with some not included. The table shows about 150,000 clones, with about 54% occurring only once. Source material: CD4+ T cells sorted from blood. The origin of the receptors is a human donor in good health.

This clone was seen only a few times. V gene TRBV29-1 combines with J gene TRBJ2-7; D may match TRBD1 or TRBD2 (6 bases each). Germline lookup yields CDR1 SQVTM and CDR2 ANQGSEA. V lost 4 bases, J lost 2 bases, and 9 bases lay in between. The CDR3 is 12 residues long. The CDR3 is CSVGGGPYEQYF. In nucleotides, the CDR3 is TGCAGCGTTGGTGGGGGGCCCTACGAGCAGTACTTC.

As to this clone: This sample includes further DNA sequences coding for the same CDR3. The chain recombines TRBV7-9 with TRBJ2-5; D unresolved. Germline-derived CDR1 and CDR2 are SEHNR and FQNEAQ (reference sequence). The CDR3 sequence is 11 residues long. The V end was cut by 5 bases, the J end by 2 bases, with 3 bases between. The CDR3 region is CASSQQETQYF. In DNA, the CDR3 is TGTGCCAGCAGCCAACAAGAGACCCAGTACTTC.

The V call is TRBV2, the J call TRBJ2-7; 10 nucleotides match TRBD2. CDR3 length: 14 residues. J was trimmed by 4 bases and V by 8 bases; bases with no gene match: 8. Germline-derived CDR1 and CDR2 are SNHLY and FYNNEI. Here the CDR3 reads CASRKTSGAYEQYF. CDR3 in DNA: TGTGCCAGCCGCAAAACTAGCGGGGCTTACGAGCAGTACTTC. Full variable domain (rest looked up from reference TRBV2 and TRBJ2-7): EPEVTQTPSHQVTQMGQEVILRCVPISNHLYFYWYRQILGQKVEFLVSFYNNEISEKSEIFDDQFSVERPDGSNFTLKIRSTKLEDSAMYFCASRKTSGAYEQYFGPGTRLTVT.

The J gene is TRBJ2-7, the V gene TRBV7-8; D is undetermined. V dropped 1 base and J dropped 4 bases, with 2 bases sitting between them. The germline CDR1 and CDR2 sequences are SGHVS and FQNEAQ. The CDR3 is made up of 11 amino acids. The DNA of the CDR3 is TGTGCCAGCAGCTTAGATTACGAGCAGTACTTC. It encodes CASSLDYEQYF.

The chain recombines TRBV30 with TRBJ1-4; D gene unclear. With 6 bases removed from V and 7 bases from J, the gap between germline ends came to 18 bases. CDR3 length equals 14 residues. CDR1 is GTSNPN, CDR2 SVGIG, per germline (reference sequence). CDR3 sequence: CACPLRITGEKLFF. In DNA, the CDR3 is TGTGCCTGCCCCCTTCGAATTACGGGTGAAAAACTGTTTTTT.

The J gene is TRBJ2-7, the V gene TRBV27; TRBD1 matches 11 bases. With 5 bases clipped from V and 4 bases from J, the junction kept 4 bases outside the gene matches. The CDR3 is 14 residues long. The germline V gene has CDR1 MNHEY and CDR2 SMNVEV (reference sequence). CDR3 in amino acids: CASSPGTGGYEQYF. DNA of the CDR3: TGTGCCAGCAGTCCAGGGACAGGGGGGTACGAGCAGTACTTC.

The chain has TRBV29-1 and TRBJ2-7, with 8 bases fitting TRBD1. The germline gives CDR1 SQVTM, CDR2 ANQGSEA. CDR3 size: 13 residues. Trimming at V came to 4 bases and at J to 2 bases, leaving 4 bases not matched to a gene. The CDR3 region has the DNA TGCAGCGTTGGACAGGGGCGGACCTACGAGCAGTACTTC. Amino acid sequence: CSVGQGRTYEQYF.

This clone showed up just a few times. The CDR3 loop reads CATRGSGELFF. DNA for the CDR3: TGTGCCACTAGGGGATCCGGGGAGCTGTTTTTT. The chain uses TRBV28 and TRBJ2-2; D possibly corresponds to TRBD1 (5 bases). The CDR3 runs 11 residues. V lost 10 bases and J 6 bases, leaving 9 bases between the germline ends. From germline, CDR1 is MDHEN and CDR2 SYDVKM.

The CDR3 region has the DNA TGTGCCAGCAGCAGAACTAGCGGGCACCAAGAGACCCAGTACTTC. It yields the protein CASSRTSGHQETQYF. This rearrangement joins TRBV11-1 to TRBJ2-5; 9 bases map to TRBD2. This CDR3 contains 15 residues. J gave up 0 bases and V 5 bases, and 4 bases lay outside the gene matches. Germline loops: CDR1 SGHAT, CDR2 FQDESV (reference sequence).